This TCR beta chain was found in a study of T cell repertoires in cytomegalovirus infection (dated by TCRdb to the late 2010s). For context, the study as a whole: The HLA type of each donor mattered for the analysis, because public TCR beta signatures pointed to carriage of CMV infection along with the matching HLA type. Points the paper makes about the study in general: In both this cohort and an independent approximately 370-donor cohort, the cumulative frequency of public TCR beta family members distinguished carriers of CMV infection plus the relevant HLA type. The ex vivo response was dominated by HLA-C-restricted CMV-specific TCR beta clonotypes, and the single most frequent clonotype in two of eight donors was supplied by these HLA-C-restricted clonotypes.

Taken from the germline V gene (reference sequence), the CDR1 and CDR2 loops are MNHNY and SVGAGI. Relative to germline, V is 11 bases shorter and J is 4 bases shorter, with 17 bases between their ends. The CDR3 runs 13 residues from the cysteine to the phenylalanine. Only CDR3 DNA is held: 39 bases, read in frame from base 1. The instrument given in TCRdb is Illumina HiSeq 1500. TCRdb applied fastp at Q25 and MiXCR to the public reads, then kept only in-frame beta chains. Each entry merges the rows of one CDR3 protein and shows their most common DNA and genes. The sample has around 280,000 distinct CDR3 sequences on record, roughly a tenth of them singletons. Around 2.5% of the sample goes to the ten largest clones. This clonotype showed up many times. Its recognized antigen is unknown. Base-call qualities are not available, and no considerably larger clone is one nucleotide away.

The origin of this receptor is a human donor in good health (CMV status not recorded). Some clones in this sample may be carry-over from other donors' samples. Material for sequencing was PBMCs. The chain was built from TRBV6-6 and TRBJ1-1; the D gene assignment is ambiguous. The bases read TGTGCCTGCAAGACGGTGGAAGGCACTGAAGCTTTCTTT. Its translation reads: CACKTVEGTEAFF.